These T cell receptor beta chains were read from a single sample in a study of T cell changes during pregnancy in multiple sclerosis. The assay was immunoSEQ multiplex PCR, and TCRdb's table has in-frame clones only and misses some. The sample has some 85,000 clones, over 90% seen once. This material consisted of peripheral blood, taken in the second trimester of pregnancy. All receptors derive from a female donor with multiple sclerosis, enrolled in a pregnancy study. Each CDR3 is given with its conserved first and last residue. D genes are given only for firm matches. A clone size is listed for some rows: how often the clone was seen (once, few, many), or a class if it is expanded.

J gene: TRBJ2-3; CDR3 length: 15; D gene: .; clone size: .; V gene: TRBV30; CDR3 DNA: TGTGCCTGGACCCCAATTGGGGGCTCGGGAGATACGCAGTATTTT; CDR3 protein: CAWTPIGGSGDTQYF
J gene: TRBJ2-7; CDR3 length: 14; D gene: .; clone size: .; V gene: TRBV5-4; CDR3 DNA: TGTGCCAGCAGCGACCGACCGACAGTCTACGAGCAGTACTTC; CDR3 protein: CASSDRPTVYEQYF
J gene: TRBJ2-7; CDR3 length: 15; D gene: TRBD1; clone size: .; V gene: TRBV4-1; CDR3 DNA: TGCGCCAGCAGCCAGCCGACAGGGGGAAGCTACGAGCAGTACTTC; CDR3 protein: CASSQPTGGSYEQYF
J gene: TRBJ1-1; CDR3 length: 16; D gene: TRBD1; clone size: once; V gene: TRBV5-8; CDR3 DNA: TGTGCCAGCAGCCCATACGCCGGGACAGGCCATATCGAAGCTTTCTTT; CDR3 protein: CASSPYAGTGHIEAFF
J gene: TRBJ2-7; CDR3 length: 16; D gene: .; clone size: .; V gene: TRBV7-9; CDR3 DNA: TGTGCCAGCAGCTTAGCAGGGGGCGGGAACTCCTACGAGCAGTACTTC; CDR3 protein: CASSLAGGGNSYEQYF
J gene: TRBJ1-4; CDR3 length: 14; D gene: TRBD1; clone size: few; V gene: TRBV6-5; CDR3 DNA: TGTGCCAGCAGTTACCAGGGGGAAGGGGAAAAACTGTTTTTT; CDR3 protein: CASSYQGEGEKLFF
J gene: TRBJ1-1; CDR3 length: 12; D gene: .; clone size: .; V gene: TRBV18; CDR3 DNA: TGTGCCAGCTCACCAGGGAGAACTGAAGCTTTCTTT; CDR3 protein: CASSPGRTEAFF
J gene: TRBJ2-7; CDR3 length: 14; D gene: TRBD2; clone size: .; V gene: TRBV13; CDR3 DNA: TGTGCCAGCGGGAAAGGCGGGAGTAGGAGCGAGCAGTACTTC; CDR3 protein: CASGKGGSRSEQYF
J gene: TRBJ2-5; CDR3 length: 15; D gene: .; clone size: .; V gene: TRBV28; CDR3 DNA: TGTGCCAGCAGTCCCCGTCTAGGAATCGCAGAGACCCAGTACTTC; CDR3 protein: CASSPRLGIAETQYF
J gene: TRBJ2-2; CDR3 length: 14; D gene: TRBD2; clone size: .; V gene: TRBV30; CDR3 DNA: TGTGCCCGGGGGGGGGTCGGGAACACCGGGGAGCTGTTTTTT; CDR3 protein: CARGGVGNTGELFF
J gene: TRBJ2-7; CDR3 length: 15; D gene: .; clone size: .; V gene: TRBV21-1; CDR3 DNA: TGTGCCAGCAGCAAAGACGGAGGAGTCTCCTACGAGCAGTACTTC; CDR3 protein: CASSKDGGVSYEQYF
J gene: TRBJ1-4; CDR3 length: 12; D gene: TRBD1; clone size: .; V gene: TRBV27; CDR3 DNA: TGTGCCACCGGGACAGTAAATGAAAAACTGTTTTTT; CDR3 protein: CATGTVNEKLFF
J gene: TRBJ1-2; CDR3 length: 15; D gene: TRBD1; clone size: .; V gene: TRBV5-6; CDR3 DNA: TGTGCCAGCAAACAGGGGGCGTCCGCTAACTATGGCTACACCTTC; CDR3 protein: CASKQGASANYGYTF
J gene: TRBJ2-2; CDR3 length: 15; D gene: .; clone size: .; V gene: TRBV6-5; CDR3 DNA: TGTGCCAGCAGGGGGGCCGGGCTCATAACCGGGGAGCTGTTTTTT; CDR3 protein: CASRGAGLITGELFF
J gene: TRBJ1-1; CDR3 length: 15; D gene: .; clone size: many; V gene: TRBV4-1; CDR3 DNA: TGCGCCAGCAGCCAAGATCGGGGGGCGAGAACTGAAGCTTTCTTT; CDR3 protein: CASSQDRGARTEAFF
J gene: TRBJ1-2; CDR3 length: 15; D gene: .; clone size: .; V gene: TRBV15; CDR3 DNA: TGTGCCACCAGCAGCGGTGGGCTAGACAGCTATGGCTACACCTTC; CDR3 protein: CATSSGGLDSYGYTF
J gene: TRBJ2-7; CDR3 length: 15; D gene: .; clone size: .; V gene: TRBV5-6; CDR3 DNA: TGTGCCAGCAGCTTCGGGATCTGGAGCTCCTACGAGCAGTACTTC; CDR3 protein: CASSFGIWSSYEQYF
J gene: TRBJ2-1; CDR3 length: 16; D gene: TRBD2; clone size: .; V gene: TRBV19; CDR3 DNA: TGTGCCAGTAGTTTCGGGACTAGCCTCACCTACAATGAGCAGTTCTTC; CDR3 protein: CASSFGTSLTYNEQFF
J gene: TRBJ2-5; CDR3 length: 13; D gene: .; clone size: .; V gene: TRBV5-6; CDR3 DNA: TGTGCCAGCAGCTTGGGCAGGGAAGAGACCCAGTACTTC; CDR3 protein: CASSLGREETQYF
J gene: TRBJ2-7; CDR3 length: 14; D gene: .; clone size: .; V gene: TRBV10-1; CDR3 DNA: TGCGCCAGCAGTCATGTCTTGAGTCCCTACGAGCAGTACTTC; CDR3 protein: CASSHVLSPYEQYF
J gene: TRBJ2-7; CDR3 length: 15; D gene: .; clone size: .; V gene: TRBV19; CDR3 DNA: TGTGCCAGTAGTATATATAGCGGAGCCCTCTACGAGCAGTACTTC; CDR3 protein: CASSIYSGALYEQYF
J gene: TRBJ2-7; CDR3 length: 17; D gene: TRBD2; clone size: .; V gene: TRBV6-1; CDR3 DNA: TGTGCCAGCAGTGAGACTAGCGGGAGGTTGGCGACCTACGAGCAGTACTTC; CDR3 protein: CASSETSGRLATYEQYF
J gene: TRBJ2-2; CDR3 length: 16; D gene: TRBD2; clone size: .; V gene: TRBV19; CDR3 DNA: TGTGCCAGTAGTTGGAATGGAGCGGGGTACACCGGGGAGCTGTTTTTT; CDR3 protein: CASSWNGAGYTGELFF
J gene: TRBJ2-7; CDR3 length: 13; D gene: .; clone size: .; V gene: TRBV11-2; CDR3 DNA: TGTGCCAGCAGGGCTAGCGCCAGCTACGAGCAGTACTTC; CDR3 protein: CASRASASYEQYF
J gene: TRBJ2-1; CDR3 length: 16; D gene: TRBD2; clone size: .; V gene: TRBV6-1; CDR3 DNA: TGTGCCAGCAGCGAAAGACTAGCGGGAGGGGACAATGAGCAGTTCTTC; CDR3 protein: CASSERLAGGDNEQFF
J gene: TRBJ2-5; CDR3 length: 19; D gene: TRBD2; clone size: .; V gene: TRBV7-9; CDR3 DNA: TGTGCCAGCAGCAAACTAGCGGGAGCCAACAAAAAGTACCAAGAGACCCAGTACTTC; CDR3 protein: CASSKLAGANKKYQETQYF
J gene: TRBJ2-1; CDR3 length: 16; D gene: TRBD2; clone size: .; V gene: TRBV6-1; CDR3 DNA: TGTGCCAGCAGTGAAAATCTTAGCGGGAGTTACAATGAGCAGTTCTTC; CDR3 protein: CASSENLSGSYNEQFF
J gene: TRBJ2-2; CDR3 length: 14; D gene: .; clone size: .; V gene: TRBV5-1; CDR3 DNA: TGCGCCAGCAGCTTGGGACAGAGCACCGGGGAGCTGTTTTTT; CDR3 protein: CASSLGQSTGELFF
J gene: TRBJ1-5; CDR3 length: 15; D gene: .; clone size: .; V gene: TRBV28; CDR3 DNA: TGTGCCAGCAGTTTGACACAGGGTGGTGGTCAGCCCCAGCATTTT; CDR3 protein: CASSLTQGGGQPQHF
J gene: TRBJ2-5; CDR3 length: 15; D gene: .; clone size: .; V gene: TRBV9; CDR3 DNA: TGTGCCAGCAGCGTAGACAGATCCCGACGAGAGACCCAGTACTTC; CDR3 protein: CASSVDRSRRETQYF
J gene: TRBJ1-1; CDR3 length: 15; D gene: .; clone size: .; V gene: TRBV29-1; CDR3 DNA: TGCAGCGTTGATCCCTCGGACAGCCGGAACACTGAAGCTTTCTTT; CDR3 protein: CSVDPSDSRNTEAFF
J gene: TRBJ1-2; CDR3 length: 11; D gene: .; clone size: .; V gene: TRBV2; CDR3 DNA: TGTGCCAGCAGTGTGGCCAGGGGCTACACCTTC; CDR3 protein: CASSVARGYTF
J gene: TRBJ2-1; CDR3 length: 14; D gene: TRBD2; clone size: .; V gene: TRBV4-3; CDR3 DNA: TGCGCCAGCAGCCAAGATCGGGGGACTAGAGGGCAGTTCTTC; CDR3 protein: CASSQDRGTRGQFF
J gene: TRBJ2-2; CDR3 length: 15; D gene: TRBD2; clone size: .; V gene: TRBV27; CDR3 DNA: TGTGCCAGCAGTCCCCACAGGTCGCGGGGGGGGGAGCTGTTTTTT; CDR3 protein: CASSPHRSRGGELFF
J gene: TRBJ1-5; CDR3 length: 15; D gene: TRBD1; clone size: .; V gene: TRBV15; CDR3 DNA: TGTGCCACCAGCAGAGGGACAGGGATTGCACAGCCCCAGCATTTT; CDR3 protein: CATSRGTGIAQPQHF
J gene: TRBJ2-7; CDR3 length: 16; D gene: TRBD2; clone size: .; V gene: TRBV9; CDR3 DNA: TGTGCCAGCAGCGTAGATGCTAGCGGGAGCTGGTACGAGCAGTACTTC; CDR3 protein: CASSVDASGSWYEQYF
J gene: TRBJ2-1; CDR3 length: 16; D gene: TRBD2; clone size: .; V gene: TRBV7-2; CDR3 DNA: TGTGCCAGCAGCTTAGGCCTAGCGGGAGCTTACAATGAGCAGTTCTTC; CDR3 protein: CASSLGLAGAYNEQFF
J gene: TRBJ1-1; CDR3 length: 11; D gene: .; clone size: .; V gene: TRBV19; CDR3 DNA: TGTGCCAGTAGTGTACTCACTGAAGCTTTCTTT; CDR3 protein: CASSVLTEAFF
J gene: TRBJ1-2; CDR3 length: 13; D gene: TRBD1; clone size: .; V gene: TRBV9; CDR3 DNA: TGTGCCAGCAGCTCTGGACAGGGTAATGGCTACACCTTC; CDR3 protein: CASSSGQGNGYTF
J gene: TRBJ2-3; CDR3 length: 15; D gene: TRBD1; clone size: .; V gene: TRBV2; CDR3 DNA: TGTGCCAGTAAAGGACAGGGGAGAAACACAGATACGCAGTATTTT; CDR3 protein: CASKGQGRNTDTQYF
J gene: TRBJ2-7; CDR3 length: 15; D gene: TRBD1; clone size: .; V gene: TRBV9; CDR3 DNA: TGTGCCAGCAGCGTAGGGGACAGGGGCCGGGCCGAGCAGTACTTC; CDR3 protein: CASSVGDRGRAEQYF
J gene: TRBJ2-2; CDR3 length: 17; D gene: TRBD1; clone size: .; V gene: TRBV5-5; CDR3 DNA: TGTGCCAGCAGCTTGGCCCCGGGACAGGGTGGCACCGGGGAGCTGTTTTTT; CDR3 protein: CASSLAPGQGGTGELFF
J gene: TRBJ1-2; CDR3 length: 12; D gene: .; clone size: .; V gene: TRBV29-1; CDR3 DNA: TGCAGCGTTGTCTCCGGGGGGCATGGCTACACCTTC; CDR3 protein: CSVVSGGHGYTF
J gene: TRBJ1-2; CDR3 length: 15; D gene: TRBD1; clone size: .; V gene: TRBV6-6; CDR3 DNA: TGTGCCAGCAGCGCCGCTGGACAGGCCCGGGGAGGCTACACCTTC; CDR3 protein: CASSAAGQARGGYTF
J gene: TRBJ1-2; CDR3 length: 16; D gene: TRBD1; clone size: .; V gene: TRBV15; CDR3 DNA: TGTGCCACCAGCAGACGTAACTCCGGGACAGGGAAAGGCTACACCTTC; CDR3 protein: CATSRRNSGTGKGYTF
J gene: TRBJ1-5; CDR3 length: 16; D gene: TRBD1; clone size: .; V gene: TRBV19; CDR3 DNA: TGTGCCAGTAAGGAGACAGGGGGCCTTAGCAATCAGCCCCAGCATTTT; CDR3 protein: CASKETGGLSNQPQHF
J gene: TRBJ1-5; CDR3 length: 15; D gene: .; clone size: .; V gene: TRBV19; CDR3 DNA: TGTGCCAGTAGTATTTTCCCATCTAGCAATCAGCCCCAGCATTTT; CDR3 protein: CASSIFPSSNQPQHF
J gene: TRBJ2-7; CDR3 length: 16; D gene: .; clone size: .; V gene: TRBV4-1; CDR3 DNA: TGCGCCAGCAGCCAAGAAAAGAGCGGGCGATACTACGAGCAGTACTTC; CDR3 protein: CASSQEKSGRYYEQYF
J gene: TRBJ2-5; CDR3 length: 15; D gene: .; clone size: .; V gene: TRBV9; CDR3 DNA: TGTGCCAGCAGCGTAGGGTCGGGGGATCTCGAGACCCAGTACTTC; CDR3 protein: CASSVGSGDLETQYF
J gene: TRBJ2-1; CDR3 length: 16; D gene: TRBD1; clone size: .; V gene: TRBV11-2; CDR3 DNA: TGTGCCAGCAGCTTAGCCCCCGGACAGGGGTACAATGAGCAGTTCTTC; CDR3 protein: CASSLAPGQGYNEQFF
J gene: TRBJ1-1; CDR3 length: 14; D gene: TRBD1; clone size: .; V gene: TRBV9; CDR3 DNA: TGTGCCAGCAGCGTAACAGGGGTTAGCACTGAAGCTTTCTTT; CDR3 protein: CASSVTGVSTEAFF
J gene: TRBJ2-7; CDR3 length: 12; D gene: TRBD1; clone size: .; V gene: TRBV7-9; CDR3 DNA: TGTGCCAGTGGGACAGGGCAAGGCGAGCAGTACTTC; CDR3 protein: CASGTGQGEQYF
J gene: TRBJ1-2; CDR3 length: 16; D gene: .; clone size: .; V gene: TRBV5-5; CDR3 DNA: TGTGCCAGCAGCTTCTCAGGGGATCTAATTAACTATGGCTACACCTTC; CDR3 protein: CASSFSGDLINYGYTF
J gene: TRBJ2-3; CDR3 length: 13; D gene: .; clone size: .; V gene: TRBV30; CDR3 DNA: TGTGCCTGGAGTGATCAGGGGCCGGATACGCAGTATTTT; CDR3 protein: CAWSDQGPDTQYF
J gene: TRBJ1-4; CDR3 length: 14; D gene: TRBD1; clone size: .; V gene: TRBV29-1; CDR3 DNA: TGCAGCGTCAGGGGGGACAGGAGAGAGGAAAAACTGTTTTTT; CDR3 protein: CSVRGDRREEKLFF